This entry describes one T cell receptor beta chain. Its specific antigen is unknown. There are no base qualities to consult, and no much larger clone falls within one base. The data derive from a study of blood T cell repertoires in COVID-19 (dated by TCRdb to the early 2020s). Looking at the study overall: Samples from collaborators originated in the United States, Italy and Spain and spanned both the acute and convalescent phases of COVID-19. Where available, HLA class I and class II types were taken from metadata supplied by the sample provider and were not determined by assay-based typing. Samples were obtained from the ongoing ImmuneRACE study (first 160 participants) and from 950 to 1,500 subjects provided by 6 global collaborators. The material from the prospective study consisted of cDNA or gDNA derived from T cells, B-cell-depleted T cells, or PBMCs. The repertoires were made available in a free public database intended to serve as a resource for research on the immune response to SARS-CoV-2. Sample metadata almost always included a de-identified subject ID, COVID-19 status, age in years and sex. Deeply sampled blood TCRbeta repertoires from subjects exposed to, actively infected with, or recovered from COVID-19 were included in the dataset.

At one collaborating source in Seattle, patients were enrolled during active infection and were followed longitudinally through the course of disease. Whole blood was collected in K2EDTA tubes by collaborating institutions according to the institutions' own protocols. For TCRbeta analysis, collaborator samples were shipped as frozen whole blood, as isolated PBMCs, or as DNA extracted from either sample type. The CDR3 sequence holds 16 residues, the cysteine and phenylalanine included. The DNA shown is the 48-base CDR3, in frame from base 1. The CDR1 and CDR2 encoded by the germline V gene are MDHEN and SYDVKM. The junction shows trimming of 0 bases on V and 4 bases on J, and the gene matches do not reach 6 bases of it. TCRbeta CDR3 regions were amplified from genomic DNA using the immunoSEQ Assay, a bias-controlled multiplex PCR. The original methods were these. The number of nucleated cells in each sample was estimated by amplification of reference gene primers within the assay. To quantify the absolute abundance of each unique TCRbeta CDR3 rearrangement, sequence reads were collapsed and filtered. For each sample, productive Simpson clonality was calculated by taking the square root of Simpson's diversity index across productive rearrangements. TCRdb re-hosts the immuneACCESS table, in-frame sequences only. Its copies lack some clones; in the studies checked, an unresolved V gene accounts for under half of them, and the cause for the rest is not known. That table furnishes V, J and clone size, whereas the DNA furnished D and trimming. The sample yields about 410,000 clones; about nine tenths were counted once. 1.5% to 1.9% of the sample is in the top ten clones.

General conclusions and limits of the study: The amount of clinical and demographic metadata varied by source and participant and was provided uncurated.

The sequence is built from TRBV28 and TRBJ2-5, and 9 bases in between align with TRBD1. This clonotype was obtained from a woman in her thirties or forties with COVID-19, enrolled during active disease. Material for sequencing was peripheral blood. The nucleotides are TGTGCCAGCAGTTTATGGGGGACAGGGAAAGGAGAGACCCAGTACTTC. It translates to CASSLWGTGKGETQYF.